A selection of T cell receptor beta chains follows, all from one sample in a study of cytomegalovirus exposure and HLA in healthy donors. The data were produced by immunoSEQ multiplex PCR, yet TCRdb's version contains in-frame clones alone and is incomplete. The sample shows 200,000 to 250,000 clones, approximately 79% of them seen only once. Specimen: PBMCs. These receptors originate from a man aged 50-60 years in good health and CMV-seronegative. Each CDR3 is given with its conserved first and last residue. Fields, in order: V gene, J gene, CDR3 protein.

V gene: TRBV5-7; J gene: TRBJ2-7; CDR3 protein: CASSYREGTGTYEQYF
V gene: TRBV6-5; J gene: TRBJ1-2; CDR3 protein: CASSFTGFYGYTF
V gene: TRBV14; J gene: TRBJ2-2; CDR3 protein: CASRPTGISTGELFF
V gene: TRBV12-5; J gene: TRBJ2-1; CDR3 protein: CASGSNLGGASSYNEQFF
V gene: TRBV19; J gene: TRBJ2-1; CDR3 protein: CASSSYNEQFF
V gene: TRBV28; J gene: TRBJ1-2; CDR3 protein: CASSLNVVVQGRTF
V gene: TRBV7-3; J gene: TRBJ2-7; CDR3 protein: CASSLRVYEQYF
V gene: TRBV7-9; J gene: TRBJ2-2; CDR3 protein: CASSLKGSGGELFF
V gene: TRBV6-5; J gene: TRBJ2-7; CDR3 protein: CATSQGSEQYF
V gene: TRBV4-1; J gene: TRBJ2-7; CDR3 protein: CASSQAQGDRVFEQYF
V gene: TRBV18; J gene: TRBJ1-2; CDR3 protein: CASSESTGDRGYTF
V gene: TRBV28; J gene: TRBJ2-1; CDR3 protein: CASSIRTSDNEQFF
V gene: TRBV5-1; J gene: TRBJ2-2; CDR3 protein: CASSWLAGGANTGELFF
V gene: TRBV2; J gene: TRBJ2-7; CDR3 protein: CASRQDQGSEQYF
V gene: TRBV27; J gene: TRBJ2-7; CDR3 protein: CASSLPPGGRSYEQYF
V gene: TRBV6-1; J gene: TRBJ1-1; CDR3 protein: CASSLTPANTEAFF
V gene: TRBV27; J gene: TRBJ2-3; CDR3 protein: CASRSTGGTDTQYF
V gene: TRBV6-6; J gene: TRBJ2-1; CDR3 protein: CASSYPYNEQFF
V gene: TRBV15; J gene: TRBJ2-1; CDR3 protein: CATRSRVISGSAASSYNEQFF
V gene: TRBV6-5; J gene: TRBJ2-1; CDR3 protein: CASSYRSSDEQFF
V gene: TRBV18; J gene: TRBJ2-2; CDR3 protein: CASSPREGTGELFF
V gene: TRBV27; J gene: TRBJ1-2; CDR3 protein: CASSLSVVGAGYTF
V gene: TRBV6-5; J gene: TRBJ1-5; CDR3 protein: CASSTDRASNQPQHF
V gene: TRBV6-6; J gene: TRBJ1-1; CDR3 protein: CASTNGIEAFF
V gene: TRBV28; J gene: TRBJ1-6; CDR3 protein: CASTGLYNSPLHF
V gene: TRBV7-6; J gene: TRBJ2-2; CDR3 protein: CASSLLATGTFTGELFF
V gene: TRBV18; J gene: TRBJ2-5; CDR3 protein: CASSPYGTGETQYF
V gene: TRBV27; J gene: TRBJ2-7; CDR3 protein: CASSLARRGEQYF
V gene: TRBV2; J gene: TRBJ2-1; CDR3 protein: CASSPSGSVNNEQFF
V gene: TRBV7-9; J gene: TRBJ2-7; CDR3 protein: CGTGDSSEQYF
V gene: TRBV5-4; J gene: TRBJ1-1; CDR3 protein: CASSLDQGTEAFF
V gene: TRBV10-2; J gene: TRBJ2-5; CDR3 protein: CASSDPGIQTQYF
V gene: TRBV5-1; J gene: TRBJ2-3; CDR3 protein: CASSLALNRGRGTDTQYF
V gene: TRBV29-1; J gene: TRBJ2-1; CDR3 protein: CSVEGLAGGFGNEQFF
V gene: TRBV6-1; J gene: TRBJ1-2; CDR3 protein: CASRGRQGGDGYTF
V gene: TRBV5-4; J gene: TRBJ1-3; CDR3 protein: CASSLGGRGSGNTIYF
V gene: TRBV6-5; J gene: TRBJ2-7; CDR3 protein: CASSGQGAVQYF
V gene: TRBV7-9; J gene: TRBJ2-7; CDR3 protein: CTSSPPQTYEQYF
V gene: TRBV4-1; J gene: TRBJ1-5; CDR3 protein: CASSQDHRGTAWKPQHF
V gene: TRBV27; J gene: TRBJ2-2; CDR3 protein: CASSFLRVTGELFF
V gene: TRBV9; J gene: TRBJ2-3; CDR3 protein: CASSSLDRAADTQYF
V gene: TRBV28; J gene: TRBJ1-2; CDR3 protein: CASRATNYGYTF
V gene: TRBV10-3; J gene: TRBJ2-7; CDR3 protein: CAISASLTLGDEQYF
V gene: TRBV4-1; J gene: TRBJ2-5; CDR3 protein: CASSAGTGGFLGETQYF
V gene: TRBV9; J gene: TRBJ2-6; CDR3 protein: CASSSPGASGANVLTF
V gene: TRBV5-1; J gene: TRBJ2-5; CDR3 protein: CASSLTGEAQYF
V gene: TRBV30; J gene: TRBJ1-1; CDR3 protein: CAWSLSGTEAFF
V gene: TRBV27; J gene: TRBJ2-7; CDR3 protein: CASSSRLAGDVYEQYF
V gene: TRBV28; J gene: TRBJ1-5; CDR3 protein: CASSLGGGARGNQPQHF
V gene: TRBV5-1; J gene: TRBJ2-5; CDR3 protein: CASSRTGAETQYF
V gene: TRBV27; J gene: TRBJ2-1; CDR3 protein: CASCPLYNAGVVDEQFF
V gene: TRBV5-1; J gene: TRBJ1-4; CDR3 protein: CASSSQTGRSEKLFF
V gene: TRBV19; J gene: TRBJ1-5; CDR3 protein: CASRDRVFGQPQHF
V gene: TRBV9; J gene: TRBJ2-1; CDR3 protein: CASSGGTTGSYNEQFF
V gene: TRBV7-9; J gene: TRBJ1-3; CDR3 protein: CASSLGFGNTIYF